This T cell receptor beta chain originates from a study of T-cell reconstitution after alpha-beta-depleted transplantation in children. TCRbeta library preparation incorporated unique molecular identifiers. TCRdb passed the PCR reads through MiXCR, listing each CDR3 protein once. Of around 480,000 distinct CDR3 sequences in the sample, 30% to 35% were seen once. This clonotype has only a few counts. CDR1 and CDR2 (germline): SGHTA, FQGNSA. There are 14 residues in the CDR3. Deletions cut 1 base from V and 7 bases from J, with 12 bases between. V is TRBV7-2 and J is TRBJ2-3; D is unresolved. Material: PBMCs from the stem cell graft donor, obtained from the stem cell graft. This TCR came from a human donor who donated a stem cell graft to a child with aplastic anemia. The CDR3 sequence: CASSLVGQPNTQYF. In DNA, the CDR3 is TGTGCCAGCAGCTTAGTAGGCCAGCCCAATACGCAGTATTTT. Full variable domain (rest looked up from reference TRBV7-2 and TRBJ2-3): GAGVSQSPSNKVTEKGKDVELRCDPISGHTALYWYRQSLGQGLEFLIYFQGNSAPDKSGLPSDRFSAERTGGSVSTLTIQRTQQEDSAVYLCASSLVGQPNTQYFGPGTRLTVL.